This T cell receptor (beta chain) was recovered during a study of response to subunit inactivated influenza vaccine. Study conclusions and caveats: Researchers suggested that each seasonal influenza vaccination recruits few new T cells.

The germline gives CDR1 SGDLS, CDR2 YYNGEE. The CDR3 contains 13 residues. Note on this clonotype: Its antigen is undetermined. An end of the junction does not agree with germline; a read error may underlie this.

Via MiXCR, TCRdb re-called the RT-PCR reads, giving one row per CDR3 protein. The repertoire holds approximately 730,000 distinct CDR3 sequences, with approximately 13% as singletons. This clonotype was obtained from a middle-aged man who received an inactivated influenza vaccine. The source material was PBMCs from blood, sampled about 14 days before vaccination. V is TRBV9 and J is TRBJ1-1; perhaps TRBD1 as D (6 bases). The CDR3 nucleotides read TGTGCCAGCAGTACAGGGAGATACACTGGAGCTTTCTTT. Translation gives CASSTGRYTGAFF.